The present T cell receptor beta chain was sequenced within a study of T cell repertoires in cytomegalovirus infection. V was pared by 4 bases and J by 4 bases, with 10 bases between. The CDR3 has 13 residues. Germline V gene data show CDR1 as LNHDA and CDR2 as SQIVND (reference sequence). Comment on this clonotype: Its matching antigen is unknown.

TCRdb reprocessed the reads via MiXCR and lists one record per CDR3 protein. The data show 380,000 or so distinct CDR3 sequences, 34% seen once. Study-wide results and limits: It was HLA-C-restricted CMV-specific TCR beta clonotypes that dominated the response ex vivo. Summed frequency of public TCR beta families distinguished CMV carriers with the relevant HLA.

The specimen comprised cultured PBMCs, sampled from culture after CMV antigen stimulation. The sequence came from a human donor in good health (CMV status not recorded). Some clones in this sample may be carry-over from other donors' samples. V usage is TRBV19 and J usage is TRBJ2-5, with TRBD1 as a possible D gene (5 bases). CDR3: CASSRARVETQYF. The CDR3 nucleotides read TGTGCCAGTAGTAGGGCCAGGGTAGAGACCCAGTACTTC.